The TCR beta chain described here comes from a study of CD8 T cells in Susac syndrome. CDR1 SGHDN and CDR2 FVKESK come from the germline V gene. V was trimmed by 4 bases and J by 11 bases, leaving 16 bases between them. The length of the CDR3 is 13 residues. In blood CD8+ and CD4+ T cells, TCR beta underwent sequencing. TEMRA cells were FACS-enriched, unlike CD8+ and CD4+ T cells, which were negatively isolated. An amount of RNA that ranged from about 0.45 to 1 ug was reverse transcribed with random hexamers. Coverage of TCR beta CDR3 amplification by immunoSEQ multiplex PCR extended to 54 Vbeta and 13 Jbeta. TCRdb independently ran MiXCR on the immunoSEQ multiplex PCR reads; one entry per CDR3 protein. The table records roughly 150,000 distinct CDR3 sequences, approximately 94% of them present only once.

The sample taken for sequencing was CD8+ T cells from PBMCs. This clonotype was sampled from a human donor with multiple sclerosis. This chain links TRBV14 with TRBJ2-3; D not resolved. CDR3: CASSPTDRGWQYF. The CDR3 region has the DNA TGTGCCAGCAGCCCTACGGACCGTGGGTGGCAGTATTTT.